This T cell receptor (beta chain) was recorded in a study of cytomegalovirus exposure and HLA in healthy donors (TCRdb year 2017). In terms of the full investigation: A later analysis indicated that the 110 or so validation repertoires were generated on the platform also employed for the approximately 700 repertoires of the first cohort. The study aimed to test whether cataloging public T cell receptors could reveal signatures of past pathogen exposure. Besides the first cohort of roughly 640 subjects, a separate validation cohort made up of 95 to 150 different subjects was used. The study combined high-throughput TCR immunosequencing, statistical association of individual TCRs with disease status, and machine learning to predict cytomegalovirus infection status.

Turning to this clone: The antigen it recognizes is unknown. Base-call qualities are not available, and no considerably larger clone is one nucleotide away.

Libraries were made using the immunoSEQ multiplex PCR assay. Per the original workflow: A statistical classification framework was built to diagnose cytomegalovirus status from the catalog of TCR beta chain sequences. TCRdb retrieved this table from immuneACCESS and kept in-frame rearrangements only. Not all clones are present; in checked studies, unresolved V genes account for under half, and no reason is known for the remainder. The V and J calls and clone size are taken from that table; D and trimming were inferred from the DNA. The sample contains under 400,000 clones, approximately 86% of them found a single time. In total, the top ten clones hold roughly 0.96% of the sample. Spanning cysteine to phenylalanine, the CDR3 consists of 16 amino acids. Only the CDR3 region is kept as DNA, spanning 48 bases read in frame from base 1. CDR1 SGHTS and CDR2 YDEGEE were looked up in the germline V gene. V loses 5 bases of germline sequence and J loses 5 bases, and the interval between the two ends is 20 bases.

Broad study findings and their caveats: Cytomegalovirus status was reported to be diagnosed by the classifier with high specificity and sensitivity in both the original and validation cohorts. The study gave a list of 150 to 200 TCR beta chains associated with cytomegalovirus. Most TCR sequences were observed very rarely across donors, whereas some public TCRs were present in many individuals. A few of the identified cytomegalovirus-associated TCR beta chains were confirmed in vitro to be specific for cytomegalovirus antigens. All 130 or so repertoires were used to score co-occurrence in the validation cohort in a later analysis, because that analysis had no HLA typing for the cohort. It was suggested by the authors that the approach could potentially be generalized to other disease states and immunological phenotypes. Subsequent analysis determined that TCRs grouped into clusters in the first cohort also showed a tendency toward co-occurrence across the 90 to 150 validation repertoires, and about 93% of cluster scores exceeded 0.

Separate from the approximately 730-subject first cohort, the validation cohort of around 130 subjects was the group to which the donors belonged. Input material: PBMCs. The chain is assembled from TRBV5-8 and TRBJ1-5; TRBD1 is a possible D gene, resting on 6 matching bases. This receptor was identified in a man in his thirties or forties in good health and CMV-seronegative. The bases are TGTGCCAGCAGGGAAGGGGGTGCGGCATTTTATCAGCCCCAGCATTTT. Its protein is CASREGGAAFYQPQHF.